These 9 T cell receptor beta chains were sequenced from one sample in a study of T-cell reconstitution after alpha-beta-depleted transplantation in children. Preparation of the TCRbeta library involved a method that used unique molecular identifiers. TCRdb analysed the PCR reads with MiXCR anew, one entry per CDR3 protein. Seen here are 200,000 to 250,000 distinct CDR3 sequences, around 7.5% observed once, and the top ten hold under 8%. Sequenced here: PBMCs, mostly from graft donor cells, sampled 180 days after TCRalphabeta/CD19-depleted stem cell transplant. Receptors originate from a male patient aged 10 to 17 who had a stem cell transplant for acute lymphoblastic leukemia, so the T cells may come from the graft donor.

This clonotype appeared many times. J is TRBJ1-1 and V is TRBV12-3 or TRBV12-4, with D tentatively TRBD1 (6 bases). V was clipped by 7 bases and J by 4 bases, with 22 bases between them. The CDR3 runs 16 residues. The CDR3: CASTLEIGGLSTEAFF. CDR3 coding DNA: TGTGCCAGCACTTTGGAAATCGGGGGGCTGAGCACTGAAGCTTTCTTT.

At least ten counts were recorded for this clonotype. The chain links TRBV28 to TRBJ2-7; TRBD2 aligns across 8 bases. With V trimmed by 6 bases and J by 3 bases, 10 bases remained unmatched. The germline gives CDR1 MDHEN, CDR2 SYDVKM. CDR3 length equals 15 residues. The CDR3, as DNA: TGTGCCAGCAGCCCCATTTTAGCGGGAATCTACGAGCAGTACTTC. It translates to CASSPILAGIYEQYF.

This clonotype was recorded many times. This chain connects TRBV12-3 or TRBV12-4 to TRBJ1-1; D is unclear. V lost 1 base, J lost 4 bases, and 7 bases lay in between. The CDR3 consists of 13 residues. The CDR3 loop reads CASSLGRLTEAFF. The CDR3 DNA reads as TGTGCCAGCAGTTTAGGGCGTCTCACTGAAGCTTTCTTT.

In its sample, this clonotype was seen many times. The chain's CDR3 is CSARDAFPGTGVKNTGELFF. The CDR3 region has the DNA TGCAGTGCTAGAGATGCCTTTCCCGGGACAGGGGTCAAGAACACCGGGGAGCTGTTTTTT. V gene TRBV20-1 combines with J gene TRBJ2-2, with TRBD1 identical over 10 bases. CDR1 is DFQATT and CDR2 is SNEGSKA in the germline V gene (reference sequence). The V segment lost 0 bases and the J segment 1 base; nucleotides outside the gene matches: 14. There are 20 residues in the CDR3.

This clonotype was counted many times. CDR3 bases: TGTGCCAGCAGCCCGGGACAGGGGGGTGACGAGCAGTACTTC. Translating it yields CASSPGQGGDEQYF. The chain uses TRBV7-2 and TRBJ2-7; 11 bases map to TRBD1. V was clipped by 5 bases and J by 5 bases; unmatched bases: 5. Germline V gene lookup returns CDR1 SGHTA and CDR2 FQGNSA. The CDR3 sequence is 14 residues long.

This clonotype was counted ten times or more. The V call is TRBV20-1, the J call TRBJ2-5; D possibly corresponds to TRBD1 (5 bases). The CDR3 consists of 13 residues. V was cut by 5 bases and J by 1 base, with 11 bases left in between. Germline V CDR1 and CDR2: DFQATT, SNEGSKA (reference sequence). Here the CDR3 reads CSAQTVTQETQYF. The CDR3 region has the DNA TGCAGTGCTCAGACAGTAACCCAAGAGACCCAGTACTTC.

This clonotype was observed many times. The chain combines TRBV2 with TRBJ2-7, with 8 bases fitting TRBD2. CDR3 length equals 14 residues. V shed 1 base and J 7 bases; nucleotides not matched to a gene: 6. The V gene's germline CDR1 is SNHLY and CDR2 FYNNEI. CDR3 sequence reads: CASSEVSGSEEQYF. In nucleotides, the CDR3 is TGTGCCAGCAGTGAAGTAAGCGGGAGTGAGGAGCAGTACTTC.

This clonotype was detected many times. V and J are TRBV7-9 and TRBJ2-1; D may be TRBD2 (5 bases). CDR1 is SEHNR and CDR2 is FQNEAQ in the germline V gene (reference sequence). CDR3 size: 14 residues. The V end was cut by 0 bases, the J end by 5 bases, with 8 bases between. In DNA form, the CDR3 reads TGTGCCAGCAGCTTAGCACTAGGCGACAATGAGCAGTTCTTC. It codes for CASSLALGDNEQFF.

The table lists this clonotype with many counts. This CDR3 reads CSVAVIGDRAGEQYF. The CDR3 region has the DNA TGCAGCGTTGCGGTAATAGGGGACAGGGCCGGCGAGCAGTACTTC. The V call is TRBV29-1, the J call TRBJ2-7; 9 bases match TRBD1. V was pared by 4 bases and J by 6 bases, with 13 bases of the junction left unmatched. The CDR3 length is 15 residues. CDR1 is SQVTM, CDR2 ANQGSEA, per germline.